The 31 T cell receptor beta chains given below trace back to one sample, sequenced in a study of tumor and adjacent non-tumor tissue in lung cancer. No cell sorting was done before RNA was extracted from the tissue. Three rounds of nested PCR, following a modified ARM-PCR protocol, produced the TCRbeta library. One entry per CDR3 protein results from TCRdb running MiXCR on the multiplex PCR reads. The sample has approximately 71,000 distinct CDR3 sequences; about three fifths are singletons. The material sequenced was lung tumor tissue. These receptors all come from a man aged 45-65 years with non-small cell lung cancer.

This clonotype was seen many times. The genes are TRBV7-9 and TRBJ2-5; a weak D match, TRBD2 (5 bases). The CDR3 is made up of 15 amino acids. Germline V gene sequence: CDR1 SEHNR, CDR2 FQNEAQ (reference sequence). V lost 2 bases and J lost 5, with 15 bases in between. The CDR3 sequence is CASSLYASREETQYF. The CDR3 DNA reads TGTGCCAGCAGCTTATATGCTAGCCGTGAGGAGACCCAGTACTTC. Using reference TRBV7-9 and TRBJ2-5 for the parts outside the CDR3, the full variable domain is DTGVSQNPRHKITKRGQNVTFRCDPISEHNRLYWYRQTLGQGPEFLTYFQNEAQLEKSRLLSDRFSAERPKGSFSTLEIQRTEQGDSAMYLCASSLYASREETQYFGPGTRLLVL.

This clonotype has a count of ten or more. The rearrangement joins TRBV20-1 to TRBJ2-3; the D gene is possibly TRBD2 (6 bases). Germline lookup yields CDR1 DFQATT and CDR2 SNEGSKA (reference sequence). There are 16 residues in the CDR3. Trimming took off 1 base at V and 1 base at J, with 15 bases between the two ends. The CDR3 sequence: CSARVRRVAGTDTQYF. The CDR3 region has the DNA TGCAGTGCTAGAGTCAGACGGGTAGCGGGCACAGATACGCAGTATTTT.

This clonotype was picked up one time. At one end the junction does not follow the germline gene, possibly because of a read error. The rearrangement uses TRBV29-1 and TRBJ2-3; D is unclear. This CDR3 is 13 amino acids long. Germline CDR1 SQVTM, CDR2 ANQGSEA. The CDR3 region is CSVGGQSTDTHYF. CDR3 in DNA: TGCAGCGTTGGTGGCCAGAGCACAGATACGCACTATTTT.

This clonotype was detected ten times or more. This chain links TRBV28 with TRBJ1-5, with D possibly being TRBD1 (5 bases). This CDR3 spans 14 amino acids. Germline V gene sequence: CDR1 MDHEN, CDR2 SYDVKM. V was shortened by 7 bases and J by 3 bases, with 13 bases between the two germline ends. The CDR3 DNA follows: TGTGCCAGCAAGAAGGGACCGATCAATCAGCCCCAGCATTTT. Its protein product is CASKKGPINQPQHF.

For this clonotype: A read error may produce the germline difference seen at one junction end. The chain is built from TRBV4-1 and TRBJ2-6, with D perhaps TRBD1 (6 bases). The CDR3 consists of 16 residues. CDR1 and CDR2 from the germline V gene are MGHRA and YSYEKL. The CDR3 is CARSQGPGDGANFLTF. CDR3 in DNA: TGCGCCAGGAGCCAAGGCCCAGGGGATGGGGCCAATTTCCTGACTTTC.

In the case of this clonotype: Mismatch with germline at one junction end may stem from a read error. The rearrangement joins TRBV29-1 to TRBJ2-3, with a tentative D call TRBD2 (5 bases). Germline-derived CDR1 and CDR2 are SQVTM and ANQGSEA. This CDR3 contains 11 residues. This CDR3 reads CSARGEDTQYF. CDR3 nucleotide sequence: TGTAGCGCTCGAGGAGAAGATACGCAGTATTTT.

To note about this clonotype: At one end, the junction sequence differs from germline, possibly due to a read error. The V gene is TRBV20-1, the J gene TRBJ2-5; 12 bases map to TRBD2. CDR1 and CDR2 from the germline V gene are DFQATT and SNEGSKA (reference sequence). CDR3 length: 16 residues. DNA for the CDR3: TGCAGTGCTAGAGGATCTAGCGGGAGGGCCTTAGAGACCCGGTACTTC. It is translated as CSARGSSGRALETRYF.

This clonotype was seen ten or more times. The rearrangement joins TRBV29-1 to TRBJ2-2; tentatively, D is TRBD1 (5 bases). The V gene's germline CDR1 is SQVTM and CDR2 ANQGSEA. The V end was cut by 5 bases, the J end by 1 base, with 8 bases between. CDR3 length: 13 amino acids. The CDR3 spells CSVLGENTGELFF. DNA for the CDR3: TGCAGCGTTCTAGGGGAGAACACCGGGGAGCTGTTTTTT.

The J gene is TRBJ2-1, the V gene TRBV11-3; D gene unclear. CDR1 is SGHNT, CDR2 YENEEA, per germline. This CDR3 has 15 residues. CDR3 nucleotides: TGTACAAGCAGCCTCGAAGGGCGGTACCGCGATGAGCAGTTCTTC. This codes for CTSSLEGRYRDEQFF.

This clonotype was seen ten or more times. V usage is TRBV29-1 and J usage is TRBJ2-3; D not certain. The V and J ends lost 2 bases and 2 bases respectively, with 2 bases between them. The CDR3 contains 11 residues. The V gene's germline CDR1 is SQVTM and CDR2 ANQGSEA. The DNA for the CDR3 is TGCAGCGTTGAAAACACAGATACGCAGTATTTT. The encoded protein is CSVENTDTQYF.

This clonotype has just one count. This chain joins TRBV20-1 and TRBJ2-2; 7 nucleotides agree with TRBD2. Looked up from germline, CDR1 is DFQATT and CDR2 is SNEGSKA (reference sequence). Losses at the gene ends were 3 bases for V and 6 bases for J; bases not matched to a gene: 13. This CDR3 spans 16 amino acids. The CDR3 here is CSASSLVGGIPGELFF. CDR3 nucleotides: TGCAGTGCTAGTTCATTAGTGGGAGGGATCCCCGGGGAGCTGTTTTTT.

This clonotype showed up many times. V and J are TRBV12-3 or TRBV12-4 and TRBJ1-1; D is undetermined. The ends were cut back, 3 bases at V and 0 bases at J, with 11 bases in the middle. This CDR3 has 15 residues. This CDR3 is CASSFRREMNTEAFF. CDR3 sequence (DNA): TGTGCCAGCAGTTTCCGCCGGGAAATGAACACTGAAGCTTTCTTT.

In its sample, this clonotype was seen a few times. CDR3 protein: CSAQTNPPMNTEAFF. As DNA, the CDR3 is TGCAGCGCCCAGACGAACCCTCCTATGAACACTGAAGCTTTCTTT. This chain joins TRBV29-1 and TRBJ1-1; unclear D gene. Trimming left V 7 bases short and J 0 bases short, with 18 bases between. Looked up from germline, CDR1 is SQVTM and CDR2 is ANQGSEA. The CDR3 is 15 residues long.

The V call is TRBV7-9, the J call TRBJ2-4; 8 nucleotides align to TRBD1. This CDR3 spans 14 amino acids. The germline V gene encodes CDR1 SEHNR and CDR2 FQNEAQ (reference sequence). The CDR3 nucleotides are TGTGTCATCAGCTTACAGGGGGGTTTGAACATTCAGTACTTC. Amino acids: CVISLQGGLNIQYF.

Of note for this clonotype: Given the absence of the conserved phenylalanine or tryptophan at the CDR3 end, a read error is likely. The rearrangement joins TRBV10-2 to TRBJ2-3, with D unresolved. Germline V lookup: CDR1 WSHSY, CDR2 SAAADI. The CDR3 is made up of 16 amino acids. CDR3 in amino acids: CASSQSSATLTDTQYL. DNA of the CDR3: TGCGCTAGCAGTCAGTCTTCGGCTACCCTCACAGATACGCAGTATCTT.

This clonotype has a count of ten or more. The chain is built from TRBV7-9 and TRBJ1-6; D possibly corresponds to TRBD1 (5 bases). V was pared by 6 bases and J by 3 bases, with 9 bases between. The length of the CDR3 is 14 residues. CDR1 SEHNR and CDR2 FQNEAQ come from the germline V gene (reference sequence). The CDR3 here is CASSWGNYNSPLHF. For the CDR3, the DNA is TGTGCCAGCAGTTGGGGCAACTATAATTCACCCCTCCACTTT.

This clonotype was counted at least ten times. The V and J genes are TRBV29-1 and TRBJ2-3; 9 bases fit TRBD2. Germline V gene sequence: CDR1 SQVTM, CDR2 ANQGSEA. The CDR3 length is 14 residues. J gave up 6 bases and V 6 bases, and 10 bases lay outside the gene matches. CDR3 sequence (DNA): TGCAGCGTCGCTGGCGGGGGGGCAGTGGATACGCAGTATTTT. Protein product: CSVAGGGAVDTQYF.

A word on this clonotype: A clone one base away is much larger, so this may be a read error. This rearrangement joins TRBV6-6 to TRBJ2-7; TRBD2 is a possible D gene (5 bases). Germline CDR1 is MNHNY and CDR2 is SVGAGI (reference sequence). This CDR3 has 13 amino acids. The CDR3 is CASSYVRENEEYF. Written as DNA, the CDR3 is TGTGCCAGCAGTTACGTAAGGGAGAACGAGGAGTACTTC.

This clonotype was observed at least ten times. The rearrangement uses TRBV10-3 and TRBJ2-5, with TRBD2 identical over 9 bases. From germline, CDR1 is ENHRY and CDR2 SYGVKD. The CDR3 totals 14 residues. The V gene end was trimmed by 6 bases and the J gene end by 1 base; junction bases not matched to a gene: 3. The CDR3 DNA follows: TGTGCCATCAGACCGACTAGCGGCCAAGAGACCCAGTACTTC. Translating gives CAIRPTSGQETQYF.

The J gene is TRBJ2-1, the V gene TRBV11-1; the D call may be TRBD1 or TRBD2 (5 bases each). The germline CDR1 and CDR2 sequences are SGHAT and FQDESV (reference sequence). The CDR3 totals 15 residues. Trimming removed 1 base at V and 10 bases at J, with 17 bases between. The CDR3 is CASSLVMIGGKEQFF. The DNA of the CDR3 is TGTGCCAGCAGCTTAGTAATGATTGGGGGAAAGGAGCAGTTCTTC.

This clonotype occurred many times. The chain carries TRBV6-1 and TRBJ1-5; D uncertain. CDR3 length equals 13 residues. Germline CDR1 is MNHNS and CDR2 is SASEGT. V lost 10 bases to trimming and J lost 4 bases, with 14 bases between them. The CDR3 DNA reads as TGTGCCACGGCCCCGACTTATAATCAGCCCCAGCATTTT. Protein product: CATAPTYNQPQHF.

This clonotype was counted between two and nine times. Since a much larger clone is just one base distant, this may be a read error. The chain uses TRBV7-8 and TRBJ2-1, with D maybe TRBD2 (5 bases). The V end was cut by 1 base, the J end by 12 bases, with 19 bases between. The CDR3 runs 15 residues. Germline assignment: CDR1 SGHVS and CDR2 FQNEAQ. The CDR3 coding sequence is TGTGCCAGCAGCTTAGTCCCCGGGGTGGGCTCCCGGCAGTTCTTC. Its protein product is CASSLVPGVGSRQFF.

This clonotype was detected ten times or more. The V gene is TRBV4-2, the J gene TRBJ2-1; TRBD2 agrees at 10 bases. Trimming took 2 bases from V and 4 from J; bases not matched to a gene: 14. In germline, CDR1 is LGHNA, CDR2 YNFKEQ. The CDR3 is 19 residues long. The CDR3 nucleotides are TGTGCCAGCAGCCAACCCATGGCAGGACTAGCGGAATATTACAATGAGCAGTTCTTC. The encoded protein is CASSQPMAGLAEYYNEQFF.

Ten or more counts support this clonotype. The gene calls are TRBV29-1 and TRBJ2-7, with 7 bases aligning to TRBD1. This CDR3 contains 13 residues. The germline V gene has CDR1 SQVTM and CDR2 ANQGSEA. Losses at the gene ends were 5 bases for V and 3 bases for J; bases not matched to a gene: 7. DNA of the CDR3: TGCAGCGTTCTCTCGAGGACAGGCTACGAGCAGTACTTC. Protein product: CSVLSRTGYEQYF.

V and J are TRBV28 and TRBJ2-7; no clear D gene. This CDR3 region has 14 residues. The germline V and J ends were trimmed by 6 bases and 2 bases, with 14 bases remaining between them. Germline V lookup: CDR1 MDHEN, CDR2 SYDVKM. The CDR3 reads CASSPTTITYEQYF. CDR3 DNA sequence: TGTGCCAGCAGCCCCACTACCATCACCTACGAGCAGTACTTC.

This clonotype was seen many times. The V gene is TRBV6-1, the J gene TRBJ1-3; no firm D call. In germline, CDR1 is MNHNS, CDR2 SASEGT. The CDR3 totals 15 residues. V dropped 10 bases and J dropped 0 bases, with 16 bases sitting between them. The CDR3 nucleotides read TGTGCCACCGGCCACCGGAAGAGCTCTGGAAACACCATATATTTT. It codes for CATGHRKSSGNTIYF.

This clonotype appeared many times. As DNA, the CDR3 is TGCAGCGTTGAGGGTCGCGGGAGTCCCTACGAGCAGTACTTC. It is translated as CSVEGRGSPYEQYF. The V gene is TRBV29-1, the J gene TRBJ2-7, with TRBD2 identical over 7 bases. Germline CDR1 SQVTM, CDR2 ANQGSEA. V lost 3 bases to trimming and J lost 2 bases; unmatched junction nucleotides: 7. The CDR3 runs to 14 residues.

To note about this clonotype: This may come from a read error, since a much larger clone is one base off. V and J are TRBV7-8 and TRBJ2-7; D might be TRBD1 or TRBD2, each matching 5 bases. With 4 bases removed from V and 2 bases from J, the gap between germline ends came to 12 bases. This CDR3 contains 14 residues. Germline CDR1 reads SGHVS; CDR2 reads FQNEAQ. DNA for the CDR3: TGTGCCAGCAGCTGTACAGAGGGGCCCTACGAGCAGTACTTC. Protein sequence: CASSCTEGPYEQYF.

Concerning this clonotype itself: A much larger clone differs by one base, so this may be a read error. This chain uses TRBV6-1 with TRBJ1-4; perhaps TRBD1 as D (6 bases). Germline assignment: CDR1 MNHNS and CDR2 SASEGT. This CDR3 spans 16 amino acids. The CDR3 nucleotides read TGTGCCAACAGTGAAGCGGGCGACAGGTGGCGTGAAAAACTGTTTTTT. It translates to CANSEAGDRWREKLFF.

This clonotype was seen many times. The chain recombines TRBV23-1 with TRBJ2-5, with 7 bases identical to TRBD1. TRBV23-1 is recorded as an ORF, its role being uncertain. The ends lost 2 bases at V and 6 bases at J; junction bases unmatched: 12. The CDR3 sequence is 16 residues long. CDR3: CASSQPRDSFGKTQYF. DNA for the CDR3: TGCGCCAGCAGTCAACCCCGGGACAGTTTTGGAAAGACCCAGTACTTC.

With regard to this clonotype: An end of the junction differs from the germline gene, which may be a read error. This chain links TRBV6-6 with TRBJ2-3; TRBD1 is a possible D gene (6 bases). The CDR3 runs 16 residues. The germline V gene has CDR1 MNHNY and CDR2 SVGAGI (reference sequence). CDR3 residues: CASSDRQESGTGTQYF. DNA for the CDR3: TGTGCCAGCAGTGATCGACAGGAGTCAGGCACAGGTACGCAGTATTTC.